A selection of T cell receptor beta chains follows, all from one sample in a study of blood T cell repertoires in COVID-19. Using immunoSEQ multiplex PCR, the repertoire was profiled, and TCRdb retains in-frame clones only, with some absent. The repertoire holds around 380,000 clones, with 80% to 90% as singletons. The sequencing input was PBMCs or T cells enriched from blood (not recorded which). These receptors all come from a man aged 30 to 39 who had recovered from COVID-19. Both conserved end residues are part of each CDR3. Each record gives: clone size, D gene, J gene, V gene, CDR3 DNA, CDR3 protein. D genes are given only for firm matches. Some rows have no size entry. The others give once, few or many, or a class for an expanded clone.

>-|-|TRBJ1-1|TRBV12-3/TRBV12-4
TGTGCCAGCAGTTTCAGGGCCGACACTGAAGCTTTCTTT
CASSFRADTEAFF
>-|TRBD1|TRBJ1-2|TRBV5-4
TGTGCCAGCAACGACAGGGCAATCGACTATGGCTACACCTTC
CASNDRAIDYGYTF
>-|TRBD1|TRBJ1-2|TRBV5-4
TGTGCCAGCAGCTTACCGGGACAGGGGGCCTATGGCTACACCTTC
CASSLPGQGAYGYTF
>-|-|TRBJ1-1|TRBV20-1
TGCAGTGCTTGGCTGAGGACTGAAGCTTTCTTT
CSAWLRTEAFF
>-|TRBD1|TRBJ1-1|TRBV7-8
TGTGCCAGCAGCACGGGACAGGGTGGGACTGAAGCTTTCTTT
CASSTGQGGTEAFF
>-|TRBD1|TRBJ2-7|TRBV7-6
TGTGCCAGCAGCTTAGCGGGACAGATCTACGAGCAGTACTTC
CASSLAGQIYEQYF
>-|-|TRBJ2-7|TRBV3-1/TRBV3-2
TGTGCCAGCAGCTATCACAGGGCTGGCGAGCAGTACTTC
CASSYHRAGEQYF
>-|-|TRBJ1-6|TRBV4-1
TGCGCCAGCAGCCAAGATCGCACGTGGACTATGGCACCCCTCCACTTT
CASSQDRTWTMAPLHF
>-|-|TRBJ1-3|TRBV19
TGTGCCAGTAGTATTGGCAGAAGCTCTGGAAACACCATATATTTT
CASSIGRSSGNTIYF
>-|-|TRBJ1-1|TRBV7-9
TGTGCCAGCAGCTCCCGCAAGGGACATACTAACACTGAAGCTTTCTTT
CASSSRKGHTNTEAFF
>few|-|TRBJ2-1|TRBV9
TGTGCCAGCAGCGTAGACAGGGCCAATGAGCAGTTCTTC
CASSVDRANEQFF
>-|TRBD2|TRBJ2-3|TRBV3-1/TRBV3-2
TGTGCCAGCAGCCATATGGCCGGGACTAGCGGCACAGATACGCAGTATTTT
CASSHMAGTSGTDTQYF
>-|-|TRBJ1-6|TRBV30
TGTGCCTGCCCGACACTTAGCTCCTATAATTCACCCCTCCACTTT
CACPTLSSYNSPLHF
>-|-|TRBJ2-3|TRBV11-3
TGTGCCAGCAGCTTATCCCCCGTCGTGGATACGCAGTATTTT
CASSLSPVVDTQYF
>-|TRBD2|TRBJ2-7|TRBV27
TGTGCCAGCAGTACCCGACTAGCGCCGACGAGCTCCTACGAGCAGTACTTC
CASSTRLAPTSSYEQYF
>-|-|TRBJ1-4|TRBV18
TGTGCCAGCCGACAGCAGACTAATGAAAAACTGTTTTTT
CASRQQTNEKLFF
>-|TRBD1|TRBJ2-7|TRBV11-1
TGTGCCAGCGCGAAGGCAGGGGGCTCCTACGAGCAGTACTTC
CASAKAGGSYEQYF
>-|-|TRBJ1-3|TRBV2
TGTGCCAGCAGTCGGGACATCCACCGTGGCACCTCTGGAAACACCATATATTTT
CASSRDIHRGTSGNTIYF
>once|-|TRBJ2-5|TRBV30
TGTGCCTGGAGTATCGACCGACTCTCAGAGACCCAGTACTTC
CAWSIDRLSETQYF
>-|-|TRBJ2-3|TRBV7-9
TGTGCCAGCAGCTTTCTGGCGGGGCCCACAGATACGCAGTATTTT
CASSFLAGPTDTQYF
>-|-|TRBJ1-2|TRBV6-1
TGTGCCAGCAGTGAAAATTGGGCAGGGGAGCTTTACGGCGGCTACACCTTC
CASSENWAGELYGGYTF
>-|-|TRBJ2-1|TRBV7-3
TGTGCCAGCAGCCCCTCTGCGGGCACTAATGAGCAGTTCTTC
CASSPSAGTNEQFF
>few|-|TRBJ1-1|TRBV18
TGTGCCAGCTCTCCCTCAGTCACTGAAGCTTTCTTT
CASSPSVTEAFF
>-|-|TRBJ1-1|TRBV10-3
TGTGCCATCAGTGACTGGGGGAGGGTTGAAGCTTTCTTT
CAISDWGRVEAFF
>-|TRBD2|TRBJ2-1|TRBV7-8
TGTGCCAGCAGCTCAACTAGCGGGGGGACCTCCTACAATGAGCAGTTCTTC
CASSSTSGGTSYNEQFF
>-|-|TRBJ1-1|TRBV5-4
TGTGCCACCTTCCCATCCCCCAGTGAAGCTTTCTTT
CATFPSPSEAFF
>few|-|TRBJ1-5|TRBV6-2/TRBV6-3
TGTGCCAGCAGTTCATGGAGTAGCAATCAGCCCCAGCATTTT
CASSSWSSNQPQHF
>-|-|TRBJ2-4|TRBV9
TGTGCCAGCAGCCCGACTGCAGCCAAAAACATTCAGTACTTC
CASSPTAAKNIQYF
>-|TRBD2|TRBJ2-5|TRBV7-6
TGTGCCAGCAGCCTCGGCGGGGGACGGTTAGGGACCCAGTACTTC
CASSLGGGRLGTQYF
>-|TRBD2|TRBJ2-5|TRBV27
TGTGCCAGCAGTTTATGGGCTAGCGGGGGAGGAAAGACCCAGTACTTC
CASSLWASGGGKTQYF
>-|-|TRBJ1-2|TRBV30
TGTGCCTGGAGTGTGGAGGTTTGGTATGGCTACACCTTC
CAWSVEVWYGYTF
>-|TRBD1|TRBJ2-7|TRBV5-6
TGTGCCAGCAGCTTGGGCCTCGTCCCGGGACAGGGTTACGAGCAGTACTTC
CASSLGLVPGQGYEQYF
>-|-|TRBJ1-1|TRBV6-5
TGTGCCAGCAGTCTGGCGGGGAAAGCTTTCTTT
CASSLAGKAFF
>-|-|TRBJ2-3|TRBV3-1/TRBV3-2
TGTGCCAGCAGCCAAGACCACGGAGATACGCAGTATTTT
CASSQDHGDTQYF
>-|TRBD2|TRBJ2-1|TRBV3-1/TRBV3-2
TGTGCCAGCAGCCCTACGACTAGCTACGATGAGCAGTTCTTC
CASSPTTSYDEQFF
>-|-|TRBJ1-3|TRBV5-1
TGCGCCAGCAGCTTGGAGCCGGGACTGTACTCTGGAAACACCATATATTTT
CASSLEPGLYSGNTIYF
>-|TRBD1|TRBJ2-2|TRBV30
TGTGCCTGGAGCTTCGGGGACAGGAACACCGGGGAGCTGTTTTTT
CAWSFGDRNTGELFF
>-|TRBD1|TRBJ2-7|TRBV11-2
TGTGCCAGCAGCTCGGGACAGGGGGCCTACGAGCAGTACTTC
CASSSGQGAYEQYF
>-|TRBD1|TRBJ1-2|TRBV6-5
TGTGCCAGCAGTAGCTCCCGGGACAGACCCTATGGCTACACCTTC
CASSSSRDRPYGYTF
>once|-|TRBJ1-2|TRBV2
TGTGCCGGGAGGGGGGCTAACTATGGCTACACCTTC
CAGRGANYGYTF
>-|-|TRBJ1-5|TRBV5-4
TGTGCCAGCAGCTTTGACAGGAATCAGCCCCAGCATTTT
CASSFDRNQPQHF
>-|TRBD2|TRBJ2-7|TRBV5-6
TGTGCCAGCAGCTTGGCGGGGGGGCAGCAGTACTTC
CASSLAGGQQYF
>-|TRBD1|TRBJ1-6|TRBV19
TGTGCCAGTAGGGAACAGGGGTGGAATAATTCACCCCTCCACTTT
CASREQGWNNSPLHF
>-|TRBD1|TRBJ1-6|TRBV19
TGTGCCAGTAGTCTGCCGGGACAGGATTATTCACCCCTCCACTTT
CASSLPGQDYSPLHF
>-|-|TRBJ2-5|TRBV28
TGTGCCAGCAGTGACTCCAGGGGCTTAGGTTCCTTTCAAGAGACCCAGTACTTC
CASSDSRGLGSFQETQYF
>-|TRBD1|TRBJ1-1|TRBV7-2
TGTGCCAGCAGCTTAGTCGACAGGGGCACTGAAGCTTTCTTT
CASSLVDRGTEAFF
>-|TRBD1|TRBJ2-7|TRBV10-3
TGTGCCATCAGTGGGATTTTGGACAGGGGTGATCTGTACTTC
CAISGILDRGDLYF
>-|TRBD1|TRBJ2-3|TRBV19
TGTGCCAGTAGTCCGCGTCAGGGGGCAGATACGCAGTATTTT
CASSPRQGADTQYF
>-|-|TRBJ1-3|TRBV11-1
TGTGCCAGCAGCTTATCGGCGGCCTCTGGAAACACCATATATTTT
CASSLSAASGNTIYF
>-|-|TRBJ2-3|TRBV5-1
TGCGCCAGCAGCCTCCCACAGGGAACGAGCACAGATACGCAGTATTTT
CASSLPQGTSTDTQYF
>-|-|TRBJ1-6|TRBV2
TGTGCCAGCACCCGGGAAGGAGTTAATTCACCCCTCCACTTT
CASTREGVNSPLHF